Listed here are 9 T cell receptor beta chains from one sample, sequenced in a study of response to subunit inactivated influenza vaccine. TCRdb re-called the RT-PCR reads through MiXCR, storing one row per CDR3 protein. The sample includes about 620,000 distinct CDR3 sequences, 10% to 15% of them seen just once. This sample comprised PBMCs from blood, obtained on the day of vaccination. These receptors all stem from a man between 45 and 60 years old who received an inactivated influenza vaccine.

This clonotype was counted at least ten times. The chain recombines TRBV2 with TRBJ2-5, with a possible D match to TRBD1 (5 bases). The germline V and J ends were trimmed by 7 bases and 2 bases, with 14 bases remaining between them. The germline V gene encodes CDR1 SNHLY and CDR2 FYNNEI. This CDR3 region has 14 residues. This CDR3 is CASIPDSNQETQYF. The CDR3 nucleotides read TGTGCCAGCATCCCAGACAGCAATCAAGAGACCCAGTACTTC.

This clonotype has a handful of counts. The chain carries TRBV6-5 and TRBJ2-7; D gene unclear. Germline CDR1 MNHEY, CDR2 SVGAGI. Trimming removed 0 bases from V and 3 bases from J, with 9 bases in between. This CDR3 region has 14 residues. CDR3 nucleotides: TGTGCCAGCAGTTACTCATCACCAGACTACGAGCAGTACTTC. This codes for CASSYSSPDYEQYF.

V gene TRBV7-2 combines with J gene TRBJ2-6; D not certain. CDR1 and CDR2 from the germline V gene are SGHTA and FQGNSA. CDR3 size: 16 residues. V was clipped by 2 bases and J by 0 bases, with 8 bases between them. CDR3 nucleotides: TGTGCCAGCAGCTTAAAGGCGGTCTCTGGGGCCAACGTCCTGACTTTC. It specifies CASSLKAVSGANVLTF.

The genes are TRBV28 and TRBJ2-5; D may correspond to TRBD1 or TRBD2 (5 bases each). This CDR3 comprises 13 residues. Germline values: CDR1 MDHEN, CDR2 SYDVKM. Trimming removed 7 bases from V and 5 bases from J, with 14 bases in between. In nucleotides, the CDR3 is TGTGCCAGCAAGAATGGGGGTGGGGAGACCCAGTACTTC. This gives the protein CASKNGGGETQYF.

This clonotype came up a few times. The rearrangement joins TRBV6-6 to TRBJ2-3; 7 positions match TRBD2. Germline trimming cut 2 bases from V and 6 bases from J; bases unmatched to any gene: 2. The CDR3 is 13 residues long. Germline-derived CDR1 and CDR2 are MNHNY and SVGAGI (reference sequence). The CDR3 region has the DNA TGTGCCAGCAGTTACATGGGAGGGGATACGCAGTATTTT. Translating gives CASSYMGGDTQYF.

This clonotype was found a few times. The chain uses TRBV25-1 and TRBJ2-5, with 10 nucleotides matching TRBD2. The CDR3 spans 15 residues. After removal of 4 bases from V and 4 bases from J, the junction contained 6 bases not matched to a gene. In germline, CDR1 is MGHDK, CDR2 SYGVNS. CDR3 DNA sequence: TGTGCCAGCAGTGGGCTAGCGGGAGCCTCAGAGACCCAGTACTTC. This encodes CASSGLAGASETQYF.

This clonotype was seen many times. The V gene is TRBV6-1, the J gene TRBJ2-5; 15 bases fit TRBD2. The CDR3 runs to 15 residues. Germline V gene data show CDR1 as MNHNS and CDR2 as SASEGT. V was pared by 6 bases and J by 9 bases, with 8 bases of the junction left unmatched. The CDR3 sequence is CASSDRGLAGGAQYF. The CDR3 DNA reads TGTGCCAGCAGCGACCGAGGACTAGCGGGAGGGGCCCAGTACTTC.

In its sample, this clonotype was seen a few times. The chain combines TRBV25-1 with TRBJ2-5; 8 bases are shared with TRBD2. With 3 bases clipped from V and 4 bases from J, the junction kept 10 bases outside the gene matches. This CDR3 comprises 16 residues. Germline assignment: CDR1 MGHDK and CDR2 SYGVNS. CDR3 DNA: TGTGCCAGCAGTGACGCACTAGCGGTGGGGGGAGAGACCCAGTACTTC. This translates into CASSDALAVGGETQYF.

The chain uses TRBV10-3 and TRBJ2-2; either TRBD1 or TRBD2 may fit D (5 bases each). Per germline, CDR1 ENHRY and CDR2 SYGVKD. CDR3 size: 17 residues. The V and J ends lost 4 bases and 0 bases respectively, with 15 bases between them. The CDR3 DNA reads TGTGCCATCAGTGGGACGTGGGGGACGCCGAACACCGGGGAGCTGTTTTTT. This encodes CAISGTWGTPNTGELFF.